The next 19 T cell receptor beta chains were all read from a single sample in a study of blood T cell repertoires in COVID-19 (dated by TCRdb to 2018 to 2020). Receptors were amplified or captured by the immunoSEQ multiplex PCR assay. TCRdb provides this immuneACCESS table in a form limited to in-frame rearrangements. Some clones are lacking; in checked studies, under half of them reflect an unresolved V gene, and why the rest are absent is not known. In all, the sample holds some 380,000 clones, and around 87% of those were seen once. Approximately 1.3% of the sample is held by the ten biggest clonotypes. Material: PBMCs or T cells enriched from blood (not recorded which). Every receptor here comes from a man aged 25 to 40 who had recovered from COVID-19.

The CDR3 region has the DNA TGTGCCAGCAGCGCCCTACTAGAAGGTACGCAGTATTTT. Translating it yields CASSALLEGTQYF. This sequence joins TRBV9 and TRBJ2-3; TRBD2 might be the D (5 bases). This CDR3 has 13 amino acids. Trimming removed 3 bases from V and 8 bases from J, with 13 bases in between. Per the germline V gene, CDR1 is SGDLS and CDR2 is YYNGEE.

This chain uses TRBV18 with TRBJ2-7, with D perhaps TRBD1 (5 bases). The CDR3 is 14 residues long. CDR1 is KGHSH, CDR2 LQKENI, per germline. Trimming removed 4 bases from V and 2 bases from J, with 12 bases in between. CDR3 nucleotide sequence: TGTGCCAGCTCACTACCTCAGGGCCCCTACGAGCAGTACTTC. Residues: CASSLPQGPYEQYF.

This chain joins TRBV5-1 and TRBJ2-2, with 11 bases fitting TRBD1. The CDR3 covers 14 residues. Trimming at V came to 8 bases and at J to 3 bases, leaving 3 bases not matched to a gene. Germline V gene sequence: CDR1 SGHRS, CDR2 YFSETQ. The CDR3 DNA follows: TGCGCCAGTCGGACAGGGGGCGACACCGGGGAGCTGTTTTTT. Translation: CASRTGGDTGELFF. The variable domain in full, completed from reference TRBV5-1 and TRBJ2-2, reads KAGVTQTPRYLIKTRGQQVTLSCSPISGHRSVSWYQQTPGQGLQFLFEYFSETQRNKGNFPGRFSGRQFSNSRSEMNVSTLELGDSALYLCASRTGGDTGELFFGEGSRLTVL.

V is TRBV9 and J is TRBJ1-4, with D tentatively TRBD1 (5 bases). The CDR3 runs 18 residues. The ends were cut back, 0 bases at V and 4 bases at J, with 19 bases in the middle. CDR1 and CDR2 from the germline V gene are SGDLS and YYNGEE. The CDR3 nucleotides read TGTGCCAGCAGCGTAGATTTACAGGATTGGCGAAGTAATGAAAAACTGTTTTTT. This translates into CASSVDLQDWRSNEKLFF. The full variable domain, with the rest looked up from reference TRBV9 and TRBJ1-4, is DSGVTQTPKHLITATGQRVTLRCSPRSGDLSVYWYQQSLDQGLQFLIQYYNGEERAKGNILERFSAQQFPDLHSELNLSSLELGDSALYFCASSVDLQDWRSNEKLFFGSGTQLSVL.

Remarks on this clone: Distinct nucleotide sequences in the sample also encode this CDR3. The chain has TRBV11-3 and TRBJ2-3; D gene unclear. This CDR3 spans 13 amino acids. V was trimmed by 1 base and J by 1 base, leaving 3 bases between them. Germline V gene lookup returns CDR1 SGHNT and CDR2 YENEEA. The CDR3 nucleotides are TGTGCCAGCAGCTTAGGAGGCACAGATACGCAGTATTTT. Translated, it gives CASSLGGTDTQYF.

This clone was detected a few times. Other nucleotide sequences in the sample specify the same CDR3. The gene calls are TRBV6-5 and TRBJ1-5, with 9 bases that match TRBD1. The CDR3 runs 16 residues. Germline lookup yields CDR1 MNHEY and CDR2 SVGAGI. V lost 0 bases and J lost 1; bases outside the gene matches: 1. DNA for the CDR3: TGTGCCAGCAGTTACTCGGGACAGGGCAGCAATCAGCCCCAGCATTTT. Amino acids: CASSYSGQGSNQPQHF.

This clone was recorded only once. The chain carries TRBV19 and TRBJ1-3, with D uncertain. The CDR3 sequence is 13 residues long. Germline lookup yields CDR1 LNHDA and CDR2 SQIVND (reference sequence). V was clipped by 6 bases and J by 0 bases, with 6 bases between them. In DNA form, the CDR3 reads TGTGCCAGTAGCGACTTCTCTGGAAACACCATATATTTT. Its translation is CASSDFSGNTIYF.

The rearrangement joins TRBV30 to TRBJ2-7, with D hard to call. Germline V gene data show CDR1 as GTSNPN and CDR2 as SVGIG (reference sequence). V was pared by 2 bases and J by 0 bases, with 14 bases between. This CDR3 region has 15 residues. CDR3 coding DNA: TGTGCCTGGAGTCCCGTGGCAGGAAGCTCCTACGAGCAGTACTTC. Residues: CAWSPVAGSSYEQYF.

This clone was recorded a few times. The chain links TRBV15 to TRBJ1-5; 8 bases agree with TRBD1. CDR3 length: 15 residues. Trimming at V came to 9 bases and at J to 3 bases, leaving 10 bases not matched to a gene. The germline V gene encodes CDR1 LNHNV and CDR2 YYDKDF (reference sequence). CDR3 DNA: TGTGCCACTAGATCGGACAGGGCCCTCAATCAGCCCCAGCATTTT. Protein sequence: CATRSDRALNQPQHF.

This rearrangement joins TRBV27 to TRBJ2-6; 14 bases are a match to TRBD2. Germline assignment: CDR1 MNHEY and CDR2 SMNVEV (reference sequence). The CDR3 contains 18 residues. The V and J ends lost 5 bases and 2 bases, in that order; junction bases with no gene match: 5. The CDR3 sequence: CASSPRTSGGTGANVLTF. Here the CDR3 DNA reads TGTGCCAGCAGTCCCCGGACTAGCGGGGGGACTGGGGCCAACGTCCTGACTTTC. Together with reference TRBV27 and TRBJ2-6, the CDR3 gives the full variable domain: EAQVTQNPRYLITVTGKKLTVTCSQNMNHEYMSWYRQDPGLGLRQIYYSMNVEVTDKGDVPEGYKVSRKEKRNFPLILESPSPNQTSLYFCASSPRTSGGTGANVLTFGAGSRLTVL.

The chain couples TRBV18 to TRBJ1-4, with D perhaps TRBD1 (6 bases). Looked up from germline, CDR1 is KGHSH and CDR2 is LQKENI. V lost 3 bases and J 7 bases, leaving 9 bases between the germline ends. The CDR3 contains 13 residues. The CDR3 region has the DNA TGTGCCAGCTCACCCAACAGGGTTGAAAAACTGTTTTTT. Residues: CASSPNRVEKLFF.

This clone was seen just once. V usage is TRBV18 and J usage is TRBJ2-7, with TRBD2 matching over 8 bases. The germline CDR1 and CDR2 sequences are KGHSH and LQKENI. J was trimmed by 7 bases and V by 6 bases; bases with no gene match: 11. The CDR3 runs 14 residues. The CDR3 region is CASSPGGAHREQYF. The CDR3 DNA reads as TGTGCCAGCTCTCCGGGAGGGGCGCATCGGGAGCAGTACTTC.

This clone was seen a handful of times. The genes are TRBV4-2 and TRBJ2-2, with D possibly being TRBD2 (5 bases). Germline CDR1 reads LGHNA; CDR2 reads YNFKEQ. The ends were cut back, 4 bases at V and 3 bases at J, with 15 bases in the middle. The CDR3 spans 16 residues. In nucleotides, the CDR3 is TGTGCCAGCAGCCTCGAGGTCGGGGAGTACACCGGGGAGCTGTTTTTT. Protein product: CASSLEVGEYTGELFF.

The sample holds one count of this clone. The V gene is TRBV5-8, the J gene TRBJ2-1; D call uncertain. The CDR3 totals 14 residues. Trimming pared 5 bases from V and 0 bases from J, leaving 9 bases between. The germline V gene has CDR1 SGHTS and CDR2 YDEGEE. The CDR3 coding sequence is TGTGCCAGCAGGCGCGGAACCTCCTACAATGAGCAGTTCTTC. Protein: CASRRGTSYNEQFF.

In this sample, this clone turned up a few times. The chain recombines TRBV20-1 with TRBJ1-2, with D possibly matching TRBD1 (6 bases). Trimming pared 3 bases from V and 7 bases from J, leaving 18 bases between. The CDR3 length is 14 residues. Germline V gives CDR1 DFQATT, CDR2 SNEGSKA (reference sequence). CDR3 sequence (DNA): TGCAGTGCTAGTGTCGGGGGGGCTAAGGGTGGCTACACCTTC. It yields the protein CSASVGGAKGGYTF.

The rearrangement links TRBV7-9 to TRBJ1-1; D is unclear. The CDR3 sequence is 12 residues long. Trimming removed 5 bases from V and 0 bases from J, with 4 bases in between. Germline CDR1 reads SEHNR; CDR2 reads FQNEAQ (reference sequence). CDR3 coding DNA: TGTGCCAGCAGCCCTATGAACACTGAAGCTTTCTTT. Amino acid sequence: CASSPMNTEAFF.

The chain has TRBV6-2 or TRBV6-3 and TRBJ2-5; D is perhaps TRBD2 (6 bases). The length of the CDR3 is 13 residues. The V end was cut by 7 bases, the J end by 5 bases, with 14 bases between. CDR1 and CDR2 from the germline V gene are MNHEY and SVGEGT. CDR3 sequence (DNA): TGTGCCAGCACCCCGGAGGGTGAGGAGACCCAGTACTTC. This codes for CASTPEGEETQYF.

The CDR3 sequence: CASSPWDISVPRTEAFF. CDR3 DNA sequence: TGTGCCAGCAGCCCATGGGACATATCCGTTCCGCGAACTGAAGCTTTCTTT. The chain employs TRBV7-2 and TRBJ1-1; D may be TRBD1 (6 bases). Germline CDR1 reads SGHTA; CDR2 reads FQGNSA. The CDR3 is made up of 17 amino acids. Trimming took 5 bases from V and 5 from J, leaving 24 bases between them.

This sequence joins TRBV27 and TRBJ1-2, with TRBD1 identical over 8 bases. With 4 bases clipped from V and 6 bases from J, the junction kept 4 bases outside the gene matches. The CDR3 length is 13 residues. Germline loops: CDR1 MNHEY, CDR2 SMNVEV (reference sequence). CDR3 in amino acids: CASSSDRVHGYTF. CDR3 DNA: TGTGCCAGCAGTTCGGACAGGGTACATGGCTACACCTTC.